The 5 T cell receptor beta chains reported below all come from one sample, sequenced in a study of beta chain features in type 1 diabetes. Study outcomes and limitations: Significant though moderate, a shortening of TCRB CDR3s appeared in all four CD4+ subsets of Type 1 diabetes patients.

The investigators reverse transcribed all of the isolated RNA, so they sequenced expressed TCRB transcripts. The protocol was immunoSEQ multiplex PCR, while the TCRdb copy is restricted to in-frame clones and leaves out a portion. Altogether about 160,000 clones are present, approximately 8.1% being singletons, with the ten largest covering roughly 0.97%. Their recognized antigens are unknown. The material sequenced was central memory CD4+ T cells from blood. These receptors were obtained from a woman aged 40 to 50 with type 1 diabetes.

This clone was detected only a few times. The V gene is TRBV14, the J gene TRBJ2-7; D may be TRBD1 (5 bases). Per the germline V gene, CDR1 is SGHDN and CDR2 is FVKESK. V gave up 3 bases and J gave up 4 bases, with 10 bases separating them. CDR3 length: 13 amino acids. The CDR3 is CASSHQGWYEQYF. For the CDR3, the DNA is TGTGCCAGCAGCCACCAGGGTTGGTACGAGCAGTACTTC.

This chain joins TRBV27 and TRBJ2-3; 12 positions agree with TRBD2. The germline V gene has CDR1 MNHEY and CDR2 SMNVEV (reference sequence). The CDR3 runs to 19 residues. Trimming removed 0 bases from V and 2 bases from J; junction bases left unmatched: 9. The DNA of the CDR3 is TGTGCCAGCAGTTTATCCCTATATGCTAGCGGGAGGGCCACAGATACGCAGTATTTT. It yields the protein CASSLSLYASGRATDTQYF.

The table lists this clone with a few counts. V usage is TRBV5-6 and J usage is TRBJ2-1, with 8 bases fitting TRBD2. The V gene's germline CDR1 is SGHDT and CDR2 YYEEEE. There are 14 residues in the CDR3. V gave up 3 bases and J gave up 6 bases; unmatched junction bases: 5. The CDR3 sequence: CASSSSGTSNEQFF. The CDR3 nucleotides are TGTGCCAGCAGCTCCTCCGGGACTAGCAATGAGCAGTTCTTC.

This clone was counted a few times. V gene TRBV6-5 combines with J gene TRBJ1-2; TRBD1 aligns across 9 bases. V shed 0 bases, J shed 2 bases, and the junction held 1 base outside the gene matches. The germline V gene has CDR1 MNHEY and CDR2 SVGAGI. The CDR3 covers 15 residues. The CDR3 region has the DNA TGTGCCAGCAGTTACTCCGACAGGGGGAACTATGGCTACACCTTC. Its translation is CASSYSDRGNYGYTF.

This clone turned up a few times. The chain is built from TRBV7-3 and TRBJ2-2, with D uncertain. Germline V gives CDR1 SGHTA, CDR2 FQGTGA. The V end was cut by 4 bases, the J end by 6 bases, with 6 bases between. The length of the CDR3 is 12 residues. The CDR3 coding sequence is TGTGCCAGCAGCTATCCTCCCGGGGAGCTGTTTTTT. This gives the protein CASSYPPGELFF.